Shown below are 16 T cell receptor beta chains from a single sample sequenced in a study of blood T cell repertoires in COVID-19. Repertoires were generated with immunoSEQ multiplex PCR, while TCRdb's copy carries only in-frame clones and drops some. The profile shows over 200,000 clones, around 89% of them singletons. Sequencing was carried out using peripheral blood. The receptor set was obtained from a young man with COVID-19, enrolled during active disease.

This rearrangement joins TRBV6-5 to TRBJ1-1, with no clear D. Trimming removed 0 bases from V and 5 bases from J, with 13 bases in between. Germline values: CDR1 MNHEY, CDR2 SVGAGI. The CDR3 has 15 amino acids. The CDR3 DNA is TGTGCCAGCAGTTACTCCCGGGTAGGGAGGACTGAAGCTTTCTTT. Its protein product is CASSYSRVGRTEAFF.

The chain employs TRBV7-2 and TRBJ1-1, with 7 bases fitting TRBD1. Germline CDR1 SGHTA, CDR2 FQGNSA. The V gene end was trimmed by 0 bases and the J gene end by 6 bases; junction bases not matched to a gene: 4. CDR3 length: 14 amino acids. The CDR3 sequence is CASSLAVGGPEAFF. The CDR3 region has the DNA TGTGCCAGCAGCTTAGCGGTAGGGGGCCCTGAAGCTTTCTTT.

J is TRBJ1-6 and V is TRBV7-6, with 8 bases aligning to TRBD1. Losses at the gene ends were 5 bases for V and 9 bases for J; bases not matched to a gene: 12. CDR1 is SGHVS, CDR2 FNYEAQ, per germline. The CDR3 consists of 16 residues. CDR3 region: CASSGGLGQGFSPLHF. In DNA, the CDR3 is TGTGCCAGCAGCGGAGGGTTAGGACAGGGTTTTTCACCCCTCCACTTT. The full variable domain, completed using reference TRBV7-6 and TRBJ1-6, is GAGVSQSPRYKVTKRGQDVALRCDPISGHVSLYWYRQALGQGPEFLTYFNYEAQQDKSGLPNDRFSAERPEGSISTLTIQRTEQRDSAMYRCASSGGLGQGFSPLHFGNGTRLTVT.

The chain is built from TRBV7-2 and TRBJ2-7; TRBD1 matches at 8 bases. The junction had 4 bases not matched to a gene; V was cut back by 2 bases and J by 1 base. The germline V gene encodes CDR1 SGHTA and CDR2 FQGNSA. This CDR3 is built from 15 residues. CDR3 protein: CASSLTGTGSYEQYF. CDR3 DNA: TGTGCCAGCAGCTTAACGGGGACAGGTTCCTACGAGCAGTACTTC.

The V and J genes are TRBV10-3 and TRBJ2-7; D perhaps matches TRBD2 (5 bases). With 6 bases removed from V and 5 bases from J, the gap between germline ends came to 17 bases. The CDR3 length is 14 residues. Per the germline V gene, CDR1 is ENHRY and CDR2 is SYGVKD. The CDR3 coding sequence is TGTGCCATCAGGACTAATGACTACCGAGACGAGCAGTACTTC. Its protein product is CAIRTNDYRDEQYF.

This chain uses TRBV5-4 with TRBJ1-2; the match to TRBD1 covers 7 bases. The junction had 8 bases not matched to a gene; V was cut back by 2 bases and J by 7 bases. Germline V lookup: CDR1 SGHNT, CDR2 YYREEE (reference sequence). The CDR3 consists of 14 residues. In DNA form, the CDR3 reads TGTGCCAGCAGCTTCCAGCAGGGGGGACGTGGCTACACCTTC. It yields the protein CASSFQQGGRGYTF.

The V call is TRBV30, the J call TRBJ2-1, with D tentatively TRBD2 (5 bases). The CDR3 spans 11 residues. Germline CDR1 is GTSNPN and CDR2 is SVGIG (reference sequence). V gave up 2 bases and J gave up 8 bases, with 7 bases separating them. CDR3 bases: TGTGCCTGGAGTCCTAGCTATGAGCAGTTCTTC. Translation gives CAWSPSYEQFF.

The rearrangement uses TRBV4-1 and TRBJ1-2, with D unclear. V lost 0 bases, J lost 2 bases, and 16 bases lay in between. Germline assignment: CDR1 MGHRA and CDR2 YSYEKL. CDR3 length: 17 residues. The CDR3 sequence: CASSQDPPQLRNYGYTF. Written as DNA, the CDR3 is TGCGCCAGCAGCCAAGATCCCCCCCAATTGAGGAACTATGGCTACACCTTC.

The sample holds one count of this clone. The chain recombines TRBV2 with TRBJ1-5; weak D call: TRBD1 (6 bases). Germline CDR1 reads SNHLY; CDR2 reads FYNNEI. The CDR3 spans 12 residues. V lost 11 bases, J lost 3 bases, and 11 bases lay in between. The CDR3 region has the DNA TGTGCCTGGGGGCAGGTCAATCAGCCCCAGCATTTT. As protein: CAWGQVNQPQHF. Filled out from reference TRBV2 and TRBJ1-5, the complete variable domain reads EPEVTQTPSHQVTQMGQEVILRCVPISNHLYFYWYRQILGQKVEFLVSFYNNEISEKSEIFDDQFSVERPDGSNFTLKIRSTKLEDSAMYFCAWGQVNQPQHFGDGTRLSIL.

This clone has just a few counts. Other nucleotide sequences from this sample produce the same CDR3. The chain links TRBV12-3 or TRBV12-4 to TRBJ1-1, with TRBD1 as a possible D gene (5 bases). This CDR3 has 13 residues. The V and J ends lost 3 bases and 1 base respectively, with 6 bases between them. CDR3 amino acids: CASSFGGNTEAFF. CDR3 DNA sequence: TGTGCCAGCAGTTTCGGGGGGAACACTGAAGCTTTCTTT.

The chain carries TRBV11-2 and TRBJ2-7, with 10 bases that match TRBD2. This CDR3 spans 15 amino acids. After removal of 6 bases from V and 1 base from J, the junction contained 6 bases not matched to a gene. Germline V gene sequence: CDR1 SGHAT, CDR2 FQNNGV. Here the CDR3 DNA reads TGTGCCAGCAGACCAGGACTAGCGGCGTCCTACGAGCAGTACTTC. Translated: CASRPGLAASYEQYF. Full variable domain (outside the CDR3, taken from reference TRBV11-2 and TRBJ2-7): EAGVAQSPRYKIIEKRQSVAFWCNPISGHATLYWYQQILGQGPKLLIQFQNNGVVDDSQLPKDRFSAERLKGVDSTLKIQPAKLEDSAVYLCASRPGLAASYEQYFGPGTRLTVT.

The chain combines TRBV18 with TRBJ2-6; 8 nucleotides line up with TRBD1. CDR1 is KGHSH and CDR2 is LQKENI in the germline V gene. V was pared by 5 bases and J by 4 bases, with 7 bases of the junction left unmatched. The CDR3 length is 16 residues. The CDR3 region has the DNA TGTGCCAGCTCAAAGGGACAGGTCTCCGGGGCCAACGTCCTGACTTTC. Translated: CASSKGQVSGANVLTF.

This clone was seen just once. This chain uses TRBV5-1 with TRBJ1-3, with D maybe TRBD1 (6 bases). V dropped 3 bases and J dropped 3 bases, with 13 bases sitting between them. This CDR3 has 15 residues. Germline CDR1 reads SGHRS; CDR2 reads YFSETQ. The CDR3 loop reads CASSYSRDNGNTIYF. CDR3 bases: TGCGCCAGCAGCTACAGCCGGGACAATGGAAACACCATATATTTT.

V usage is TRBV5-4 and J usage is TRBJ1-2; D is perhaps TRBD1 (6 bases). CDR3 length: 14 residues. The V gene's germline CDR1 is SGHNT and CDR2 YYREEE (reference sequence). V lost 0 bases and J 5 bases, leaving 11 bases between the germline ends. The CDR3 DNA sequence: TGTGCCAGCAGCTTGGCCTGGCAGGGGTATGGCTACACCTTC. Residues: CASSLAWQGYGYTF.

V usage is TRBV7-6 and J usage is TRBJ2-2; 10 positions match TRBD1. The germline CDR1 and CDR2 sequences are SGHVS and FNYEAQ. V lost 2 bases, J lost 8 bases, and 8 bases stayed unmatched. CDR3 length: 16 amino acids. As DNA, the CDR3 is TGTGCCAGCAGCTTATCGGGACAGGGGAGCACTGGGGAGCTGTTTTTT. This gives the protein CASSLSGQGSTGELFF.

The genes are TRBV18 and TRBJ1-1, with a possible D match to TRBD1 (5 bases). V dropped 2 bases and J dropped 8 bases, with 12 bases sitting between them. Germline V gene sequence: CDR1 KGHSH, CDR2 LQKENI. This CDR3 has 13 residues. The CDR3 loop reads CASSPGGEGEAFF. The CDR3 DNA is TGTGCCAGCTCACCAGGAGGGGAGGGAGAAGCTTTCTTT.